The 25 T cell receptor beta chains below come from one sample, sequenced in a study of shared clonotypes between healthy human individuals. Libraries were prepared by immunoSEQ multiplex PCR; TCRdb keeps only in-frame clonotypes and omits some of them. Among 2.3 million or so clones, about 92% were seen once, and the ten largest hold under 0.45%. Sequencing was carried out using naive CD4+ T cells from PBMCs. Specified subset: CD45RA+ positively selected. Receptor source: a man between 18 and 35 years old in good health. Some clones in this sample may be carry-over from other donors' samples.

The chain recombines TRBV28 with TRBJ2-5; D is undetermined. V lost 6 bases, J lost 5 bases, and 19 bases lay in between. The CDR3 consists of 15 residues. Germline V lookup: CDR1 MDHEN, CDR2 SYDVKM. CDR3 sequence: CASSPAGDPRETQYF. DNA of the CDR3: TGTGCCAGCAGCCCGGCTGGAGATCCGCGGGAGACCCAGTACTTC. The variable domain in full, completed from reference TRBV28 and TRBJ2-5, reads DVKVTQSSRYLVKRTGEKVFLECVQDMDHENMFWYRQDPGLGLRLIYFSYDVKMKEKGDIPEGYSVSREKKERFSLILESASTNQTSMYLCASSPAGDPRETQYFGPGTRLLVL.

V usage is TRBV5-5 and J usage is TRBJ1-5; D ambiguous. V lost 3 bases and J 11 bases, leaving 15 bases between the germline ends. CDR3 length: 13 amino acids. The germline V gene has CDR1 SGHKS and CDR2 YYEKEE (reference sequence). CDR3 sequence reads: CASSSDNWQAQHF. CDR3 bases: TGTGCCAGCAGCTCCGACAATTGGCAGGCCCAGCATTTT.

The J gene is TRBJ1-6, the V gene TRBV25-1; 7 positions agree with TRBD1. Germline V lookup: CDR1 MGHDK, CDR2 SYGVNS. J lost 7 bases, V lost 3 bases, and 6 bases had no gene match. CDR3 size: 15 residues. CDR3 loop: CASSDSGTVNSPLHF. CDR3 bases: TGTGCCAGCAGTGATTCCGGGACAGTAAATTCACCCCTCCACTTT.

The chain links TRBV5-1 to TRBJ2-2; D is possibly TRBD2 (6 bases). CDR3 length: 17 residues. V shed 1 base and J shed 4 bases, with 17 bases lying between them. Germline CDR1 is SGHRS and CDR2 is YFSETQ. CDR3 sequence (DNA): TGCGCCAGCAGCTTGCCTGGGGGGACTTTTACCACCGGGGAGCTGTTTTTT. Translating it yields CASSLPGGTFTTGELFF.

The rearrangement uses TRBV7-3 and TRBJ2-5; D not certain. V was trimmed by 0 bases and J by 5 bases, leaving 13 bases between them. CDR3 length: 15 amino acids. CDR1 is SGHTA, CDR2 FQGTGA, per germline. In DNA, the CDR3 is TGTGCCAGCAGCTTAACTACCCGGGTAGGGGAGACCCAGTACTTC. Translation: CASSLTTRVGETQYF.

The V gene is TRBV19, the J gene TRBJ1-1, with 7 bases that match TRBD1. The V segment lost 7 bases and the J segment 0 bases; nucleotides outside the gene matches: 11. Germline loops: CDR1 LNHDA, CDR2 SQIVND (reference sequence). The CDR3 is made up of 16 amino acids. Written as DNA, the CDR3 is TGTGCCAGTACCTTACAGGGGACCCCCTTGAACACTGAAGCTTTCTTT. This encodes CASTLQGTPLNTEAFF.

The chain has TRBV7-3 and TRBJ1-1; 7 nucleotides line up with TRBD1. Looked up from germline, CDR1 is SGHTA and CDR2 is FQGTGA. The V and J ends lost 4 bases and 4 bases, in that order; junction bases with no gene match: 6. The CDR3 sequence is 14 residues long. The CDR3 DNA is TGTGCCAGCAGCTCCAGAGGGGGCCTCACTGAAGCTTTCTTT. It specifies CASSSRGGLTEAFF.

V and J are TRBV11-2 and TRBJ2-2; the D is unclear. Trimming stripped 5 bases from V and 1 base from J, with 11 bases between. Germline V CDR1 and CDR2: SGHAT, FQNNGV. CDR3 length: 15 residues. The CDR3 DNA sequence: TGTGCCAGCAGCCAAATAAAGGGGAACACCGGGGAGCTGTTTTTT. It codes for CASSQIKGNTGELFF. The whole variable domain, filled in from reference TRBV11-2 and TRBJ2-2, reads EAGVAQSPRYKIIEKRQSVAFWCNPISGHATLYWYQQILGQGPKLLIQFQNNGVVDDSQLPKDRFSAERLKGVDSTLKIQPAKLEDSAVYLCASSQIKGNTGELFFGEGSRLTVL.

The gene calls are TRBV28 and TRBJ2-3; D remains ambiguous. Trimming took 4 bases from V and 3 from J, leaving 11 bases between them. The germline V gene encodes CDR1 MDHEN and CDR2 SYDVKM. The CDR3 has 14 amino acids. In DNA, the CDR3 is TGTGCCAGCAGTTCGCTAAGGCGGACAGATACGCAGTATTTT. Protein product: CASSSLRRTDTQYF.

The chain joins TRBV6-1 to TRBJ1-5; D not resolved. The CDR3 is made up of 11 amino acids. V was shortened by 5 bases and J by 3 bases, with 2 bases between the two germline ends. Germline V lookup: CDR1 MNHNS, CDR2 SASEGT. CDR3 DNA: TGTGCCAGCAGTACCAATCAGCCCCAGCATTTT. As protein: CASSTNQPQHF.

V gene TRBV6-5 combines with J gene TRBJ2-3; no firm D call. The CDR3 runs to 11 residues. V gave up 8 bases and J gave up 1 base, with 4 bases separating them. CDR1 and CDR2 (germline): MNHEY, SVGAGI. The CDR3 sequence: CASLGTDTQYF. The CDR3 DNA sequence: TGTGCCAGCTTAGGCACAGATACGCAGTATTTT.

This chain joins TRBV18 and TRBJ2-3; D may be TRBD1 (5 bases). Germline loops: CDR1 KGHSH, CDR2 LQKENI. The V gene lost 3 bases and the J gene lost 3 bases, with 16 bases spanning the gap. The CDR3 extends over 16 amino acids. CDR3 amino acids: CASSPRRGDITDTQYF. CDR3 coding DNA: TGTGCCAGCTCACCGAGAAGGGGTGACATTACAGATACGCAGTATTTT.

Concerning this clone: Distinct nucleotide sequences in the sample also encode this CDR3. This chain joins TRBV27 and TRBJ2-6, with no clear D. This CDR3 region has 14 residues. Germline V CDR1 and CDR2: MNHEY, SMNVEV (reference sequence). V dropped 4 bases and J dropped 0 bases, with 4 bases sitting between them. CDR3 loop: CASSSGSGANVLTF. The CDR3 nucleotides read TGTGCCAGCAGTTCGGGCTCTGGGGCCAACGTCCTGACTTTC.

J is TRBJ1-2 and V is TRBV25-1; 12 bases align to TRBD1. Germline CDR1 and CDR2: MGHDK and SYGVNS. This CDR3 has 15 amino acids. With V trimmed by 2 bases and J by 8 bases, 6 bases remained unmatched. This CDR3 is CASSEGTGGLWGYTF. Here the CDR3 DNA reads TGTGCCAGCAGTGAAGGGACAGGGGGCCTATGGGGCTACACCTTC.

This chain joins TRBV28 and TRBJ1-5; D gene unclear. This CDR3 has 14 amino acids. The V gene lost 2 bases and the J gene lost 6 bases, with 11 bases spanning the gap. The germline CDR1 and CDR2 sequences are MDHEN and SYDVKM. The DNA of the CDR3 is TGTGCCAGCAGTTTAACGGCTCGAGGTCAGCCCCAGCATTTT. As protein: CASSLTARGQPQHF.

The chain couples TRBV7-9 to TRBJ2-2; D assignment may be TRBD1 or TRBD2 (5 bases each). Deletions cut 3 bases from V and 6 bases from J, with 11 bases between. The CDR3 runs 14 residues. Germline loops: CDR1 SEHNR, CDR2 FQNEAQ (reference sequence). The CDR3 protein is CASSLLRGAGELFF. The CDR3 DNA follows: TGTGCCAGCAGCTTGTTGAGGGGCGCCGGGGAGCTGTTTTTT.

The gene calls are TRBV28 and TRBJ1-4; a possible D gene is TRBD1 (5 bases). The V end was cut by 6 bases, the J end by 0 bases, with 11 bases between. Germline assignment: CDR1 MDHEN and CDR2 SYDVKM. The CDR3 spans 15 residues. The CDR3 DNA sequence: TGTGCCAGCAGACAAGACAGTGCAACTAATGAAAAACTGTTTTTT. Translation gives CASRQDSATNEKLFF.

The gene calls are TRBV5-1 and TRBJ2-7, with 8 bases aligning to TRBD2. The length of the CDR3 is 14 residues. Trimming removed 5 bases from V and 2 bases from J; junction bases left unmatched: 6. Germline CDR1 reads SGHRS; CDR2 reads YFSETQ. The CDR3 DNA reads TGCGCCAGCAGGCCGATAGCGGGACCCTACGAGCAGTACTTC. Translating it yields CASRPIAGPYEQYF.

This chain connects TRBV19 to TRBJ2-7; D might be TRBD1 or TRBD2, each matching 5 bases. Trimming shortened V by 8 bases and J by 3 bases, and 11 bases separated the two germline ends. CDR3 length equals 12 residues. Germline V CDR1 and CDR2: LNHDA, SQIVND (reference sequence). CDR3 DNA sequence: TGTGCCAGTGGACTCCAGGGCTACGAGCAGTACTTC. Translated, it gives CASGLQGYEQYF.

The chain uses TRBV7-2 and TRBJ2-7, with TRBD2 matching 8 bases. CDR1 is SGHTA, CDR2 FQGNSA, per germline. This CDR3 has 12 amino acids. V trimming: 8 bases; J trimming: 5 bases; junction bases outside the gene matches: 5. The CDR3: CASQSGSDEQYF. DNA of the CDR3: TGTGCCAGCCAGAGCGGGAGCGACGAGCAGTACTTC.

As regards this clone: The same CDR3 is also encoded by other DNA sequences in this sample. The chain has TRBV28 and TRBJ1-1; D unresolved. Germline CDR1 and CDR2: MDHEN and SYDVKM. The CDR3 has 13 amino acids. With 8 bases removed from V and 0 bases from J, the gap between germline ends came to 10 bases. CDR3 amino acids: CASLRTLNTEAFF. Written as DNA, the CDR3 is TGTGCCAGCCTCCGGACCTTGAACACTGAAGCTTTCTTT.

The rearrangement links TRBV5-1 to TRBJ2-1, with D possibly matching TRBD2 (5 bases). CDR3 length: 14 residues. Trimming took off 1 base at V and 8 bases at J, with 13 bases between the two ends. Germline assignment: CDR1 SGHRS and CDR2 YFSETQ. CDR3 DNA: TGCGCCAGCAGCTTGCCTAGCATAGTTGATGAGCAGTTCTTC. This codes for CASSLPSIVDEQFF. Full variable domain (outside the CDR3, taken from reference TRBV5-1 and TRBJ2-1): KAGVTQTPRYLIKTRGQQVTLSCSPISGHRSVSWYQQTPGQGLQFLFEYFSETQRNKGNFPGRFSGRQFSNSRSEMNVSTLELGDSALYLCASSLPSIVDEQFFGPGTRLTVL.

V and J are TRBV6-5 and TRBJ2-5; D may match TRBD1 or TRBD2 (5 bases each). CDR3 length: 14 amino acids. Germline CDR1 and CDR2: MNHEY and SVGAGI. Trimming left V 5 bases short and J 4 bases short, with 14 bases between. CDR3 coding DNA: TGTGCCAGCAGTGTGACTTGGGGGAGAGAGACCCAGTACTTC. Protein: CASSVTWGRETQYF.

The CDR3 protein is CASSEIQLRDRSNQPQHF. The CDR3 DNA follows: TGTGCCAGCAGCGAGATACAACTCCGGGACAGGAGCAATCAGCCCCAGCATTTT. The J gene is TRBJ1-5, the V gene TRBV21-1; TRBD1, the table's D call, was not compared with the DNA. TRBV21-1 is flagged as a pseudogene. CDR3 length equals 18 residues.

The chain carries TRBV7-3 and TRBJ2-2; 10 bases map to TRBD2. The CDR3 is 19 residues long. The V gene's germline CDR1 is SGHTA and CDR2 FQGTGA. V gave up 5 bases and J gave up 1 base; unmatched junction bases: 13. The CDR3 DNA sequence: TGTGCCAGCAGCCCAACAGTCCTAGCGGGAGCCCTGAACACCGGGGAGCTGTTTTTT. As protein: CASSPTVLAGALNTGELFF.